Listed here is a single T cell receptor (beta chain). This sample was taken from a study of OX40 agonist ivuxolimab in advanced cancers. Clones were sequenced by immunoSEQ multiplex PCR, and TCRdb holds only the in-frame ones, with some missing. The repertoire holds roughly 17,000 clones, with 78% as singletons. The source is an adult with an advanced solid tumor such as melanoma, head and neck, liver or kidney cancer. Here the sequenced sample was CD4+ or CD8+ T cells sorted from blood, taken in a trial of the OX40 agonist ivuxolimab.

As DNA, the CDR3 is TGTGCCAGCAGCTTAGTGGACCTCGCAGTTAGCACCGGGGAGCTGTTTTTT. Its translation: CASSLVDLAVSTGELFF. The chain employs TRBV7-2 and TRBJ2-2, with unresolved D. Germline V gene sequence: CDR1 SGHTA, CDR2 FQGNSA. V lost 1 base and J lost 4, with 16 bases in between. CDR3 size: 17 residues.